A selection of T cell receptor beta chains follows, all from one sample in a study of Ad26.COV2.S vaccination and SARS-CoV-2 variants. This table comes from immunoSEQ multiplex PCR, and its TCRdb copy is limited to in-frame clones, with some not included. This table holds roughly 500,000 clones, around nine tenths found once. Specimen: peripheral blood, collected in a trial of Ad26.COV2.S vaccine versus placebo. The receptors here all came from a person between 18 and 65 years old who received the Ad26.COV2.S COVID-19 vaccine or a placebo. Each CDR3 is given with its conserved first and last residue.

j_call: TRBJ2-5; v_call: TRBV29-1; cdr3_aa: CSATRTGLGETQYF
j_call: TRBJ1-1; v_call: TRBV20-1; cdr3_aa: CSARQNTEAFF
j_call: TRBJ1-1; v_call: TRBV5-8; cdr3_aa: CASNPRPPRQLMNTEAFF
j_call: TRBJ1-4; v_call: TRBV4-2; cdr3_aa: CASSLGTGTDNEKLFF
j_call: TRBJ2-7; v_call: TRBV9; cdr3_aa: CASSVRDRDKQYF
j_call: TRBJ1-5; v_call: TRBV2; cdr3_aa: CASRPDGNQPQHF
j_call: TRBJ1-1; v_call: TRBV5-1; cdr3_aa: CASSPSLDRNTEAFF
j_call: TRBJ1-6; v_call: TRBV6-5; cdr3_aa: CASSYSTGTGITPLHF
j_call: TRBJ2-3; v_call: TRBV19; cdr3_aa: CASSTPRGLTDTQYF
j_call: TRBJ1-5; v_call: TRBV5-5; cdr3_aa: CASSLGHSNQPQHF
j_call: TRBJ2-3; v_call: TRBV7-2; cdr3_aa: CASSSQRSTQYF
j_call: TRBJ2-1; v_call: TRBV11-2; cdr3_aa: CASSSLQGSYNEQFF
j_call: TRBJ1-6; v_call: TRBV28; cdr3_aa: CASSLLRGSNSPLHF
j_call: TRBJ1-1; v_call: TRBV20-1; cdr3_aa: CSASLLPPVGTEAFF
j_call: TRBJ1-1; v_call: TRBV30; cdr3_aa: CAWAGWPEAFF
j_call: TRBJ2-5; v_call: TRBV15; cdr3_aa: CATSNITETQYF
j_call: TRBJ2-5; v_call: TRBV27; cdr3_aa: CASSSIQGQETQYF
j_call: TRBJ2-1; v_call: TRBV14; cdr3_aa: CASSQPGSGSYNEQFF
j_call: TRBJ1-2; v_call: TRBV2; cdr3_aa: CASSSGFGYTF
j_call: TRBJ1-1; v_call: TRBV28; cdr3_aa: CASGRQGQNTEAFF
j_call: TRBJ2-3; v_call: TRBV5-5; cdr3_aa: CASSPGGTDTQYF
j_call: TRBJ1-1; v_call: TRBV4-2; cdr3_aa: CASSQDPSSQKAFF
j_call: TRBJ2-2; v_call: TRBV27; cdr3_aa: CASSLYPAANTGELFF
j_call: TRBJ2-1; v_call: TRBV27; cdr3_aa: CASRQGINEQFF
j_call: TRBJ1-5; v_call: TRBV6-2/TRBV6-3; cdr3_aa: CASSRQADRNQPQHF
j_call: TRBJ1-1; v_call: TRBV6-2/TRBV6-3; cdr3_aa: CASSLLRGTEAFF
j_call: TRBJ2-7; v_call: TRBV7-9; cdr3_aa: CASSASGTGSSEQYF
j_call: TRBJ2-2; v_call: TRBV7-2; cdr3_aa: CASSLRERTGELFF
j_call: TRBJ2-7; v_call: TRBV15; cdr3_aa: CATSRAPGRNYEQYF
j_call: TRBJ2-3; v_call: TRBV28; cdr3_aa: CASSTGGFGTDTQYF
j_call: TRBJ2-7; v_call: TRBV7-9; cdr3_aa: CASSERGIEQYF
j_call: TRBJ2-3; v_call: TRBV7-2; cdr3_aa: CASSLASGSDTQYF
j_call: TRBJ2-1; v_call: TRBV4-2; cdr3_aa: CASSHPLNNEQFF
j_call: TRBJ2-5; v_call: TRBV5-4; cdr3_aa: CASSLGGLETQYF
j_call: TRBJ1-1; v_call: TRBV4-1; cdr3_aa: CASSQVQGTTEAFF
j_call: TRBJ2-1; v_call: TRBV2; cdr3_aa: CASRTVQGNNEQFF
j_call: TRBJ1-3; v_call: TRBV24-1; cdr3_aa: CATSDGTPSGNTIYF
j_call: TRBJ2-3; v_call: TRBV9; cdr3_aa: CASSVLPRDTQYF
j_call: TRBJ2-2; v_call: TRBV11-2; cdr3_aa: CASSLTGALAGELFF
j_call: TRBJ1-5; v_call: TRBV9; cdr3_aa: CASSVGGYGQPQHF
j_call: TRBJ2-5; v_call: TRBV24-1; cdr3_aa: CATSDADGSETQYF
j_call: TRBJ1-1; v_call: TRBV5-1; cdr3_aa: CASSLAMGTTEAFF
j_call: TRBJ1-1; v_call: TRBV5-1; cdr3_aa: CASSTGGMNTEAFF
j_call: TRBJ1-5; v_call: TRBV19; cdr3_aa: CASSIAVNSNQPQHF
j_call: TRBJ2-1; v_call: TRBV3-1/TRBV3-2; cdr3_aa: CASSLGLAGGNNEQFF
j_call: TRBJ2-5; v_call: TRBV11-2; cdr3_aa: CASSLGRGLGETQYF
j_call: TRBJ1-2; v_call: TRBV27; cdr3_aa: CASSFREGSNYGYTF
j_call: TRBJ2-7; v_call: TRBV2; cdr3_aa: CASSAPGQGAHEQYF
j_call: TRBJ2-1; v_call: TRBV6-5; cdr3_aa: CASGPGTGRSDEQFF
j_call: TRBJ1-6; v_call: TRBV6-6; cdr3_aa: CASSSLSGNSPLHF
j_call: TRBJ2-5; v_call: TRBV28; cdr3_aa: CASSPYRSGRARETQYF
j_call: TRBJ2-1; v_call: TRBV5-1; cdr3_aa: CASSLRDEQFF
j_call: TRBJ1-1; v_call: TRBV24-1; cdr3_aa: CATSDVYGKAFF
j_call: TRBJ2-1; v_call: TRBV24-1; cdr3_aa: CATSVSVRGEQFF